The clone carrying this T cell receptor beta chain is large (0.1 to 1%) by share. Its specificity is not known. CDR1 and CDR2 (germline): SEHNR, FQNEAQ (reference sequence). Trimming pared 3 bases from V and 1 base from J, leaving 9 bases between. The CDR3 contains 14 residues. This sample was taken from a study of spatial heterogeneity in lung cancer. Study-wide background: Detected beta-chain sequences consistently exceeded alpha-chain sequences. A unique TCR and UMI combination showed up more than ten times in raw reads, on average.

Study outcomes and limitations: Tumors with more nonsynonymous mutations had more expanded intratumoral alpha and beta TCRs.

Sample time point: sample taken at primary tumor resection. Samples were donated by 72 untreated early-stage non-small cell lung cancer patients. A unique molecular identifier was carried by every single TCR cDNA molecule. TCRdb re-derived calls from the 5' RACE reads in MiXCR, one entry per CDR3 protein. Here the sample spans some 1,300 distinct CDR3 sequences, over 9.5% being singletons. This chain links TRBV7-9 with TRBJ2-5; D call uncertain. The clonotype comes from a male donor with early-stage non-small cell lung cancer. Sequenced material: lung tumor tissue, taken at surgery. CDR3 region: CASSFGERQETQYF. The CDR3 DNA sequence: TGTGCCAGCAGCTTTGGGGAACGCCAAGAGACCCAGTACTTC.